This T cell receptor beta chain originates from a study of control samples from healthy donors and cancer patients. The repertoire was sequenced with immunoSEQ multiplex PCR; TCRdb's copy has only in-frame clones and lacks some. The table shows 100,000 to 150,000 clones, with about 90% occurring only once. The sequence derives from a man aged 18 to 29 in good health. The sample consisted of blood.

Here the CDR3 reads CAWSSAGSSEQFF. The CDR3 DNA is TGTGCCTGGAGTAGTGCAGGGAGTAGTGAGCAGTTCTTC. The chain links TRBV30 to TRBJ2-1, with D possibly being TRBD1 or TRBD2 (5 bases each). The CDR3 is 13 residues long. Germline CDR1 reads GTSNPN; CDR2 reads SVGIG (reference sequence). Trimming left V 2 bases short and J 9 bases short, with 14 bases between.